This T cell receptor beta chain was captured in a study of blood T cell repertoires in COVID-19. Study-wide background: COVID-19 samples from acute and convalescent phases originated in the United States, Italy and Spain.

The germline gives CDR1 SGHTS, CDR2 YDEGEE. There are 13 residues in the CDR3. After removal of 7 bases from V and 2 bases from J, the junction contained 5 bases not matched to a gene. Authors' processing steps: Reference gene primer amplification gave estimated nucleated cell counts. Sequenced by immunoSEQ multiplex PCR; TCRdb stores in-frame clones only, minus some. The DNA gave D and trimming, while V, J and clone size come from that table. Found here are some 320,000 clones, more than 75% of them singletons; the top ten hold approximately 5%. Input material: PBMCs or T cells enriched from blood (not recorded which). This chain uses TRBV5-8 with TRBJ2-5, with TRBD2 identical over 7 bases. This clonotype originated in a woman under 40 who had recovered from COVID-19. CDR3 sequence reads: CASCLADQETQYF. CDR3 coding DNA: TGTGCCAGCTGCCTAGCGGATCAAGAGACCCAGTACTTC.